The next 6 T cell receptor beta chains were all read from a single sample in a study of shared clonotypes between healthy human individuals (dated by TCRdb to the early 2020s). Library preparation was by the immunoSEQ multiplex PCR assay. What TCRdb holds here is the immuneACCESS table cut down to in-frame rearrangements. Part of the clones is not present; checked against another copy, under half of the missing clones reflect an unresolved V gene, and the others are unexplained. The sample table shows about 590,000 clones, and roughly 95% are seen once. The top ten clones comprise over 0.09% of the sample. CD8 naive samples consisted of CD45RO-negative cells that were positively selected for CCR7, yielding a CD45RA+CCR7+ population without TemRA cells. The sample comprised naive CD8+ T cells sorted from blood. The cell subset or site label on this specimen signifies: CD45RA+CCR7+. The receptors stem from a woman aged 25 to 39 in good health.

V gene TRBV13 combines with J gene TRBJ2-1; no reliable D call. Trimming pared 6 bases from V and 0 bases from J, leaving 9 bases between. Germline CDR1 and CDR2: PRHDT and FYEKMQ (reference sequence). This CDR3 is 14 amino acids long. In DNA form, the CDR3 reads TGTGCCAGCAGTGACGGCAGCTCCTACAATGAGCAGTTCTTC. Translation gives CASSDGSSYNEQFF.

V usage is TRBV19 and J usage is TRBJ1-6; the D is unclear. Trimming shortened V by 7 bases and J by 7 bases, and 11 bases separated the two germline ends. Germline V gene data show CDR1 as LNHDA and CDR2 as SQIVND (reference sequence). The CDR3 runs to 13 residues. The CDR3 sequence: CASTLDWNSPLHF. The CDR3 nucleotides read TGTGCCAGTACCCTCGATTGGAATTCACCCCTCCACTTT.

J is TRBJ2-7 and V is TRBV19; 7 bases fit TRBD1. Trimming removed 10 bases from V and 1 base from J; junction bases left unmatched: 7. Germline CDR1 reads LNHDA; CDR2 reads SQIVND (reference sequence). CDR3 length equals 13 residues. Here the CDR3 reads CATSGQLSYEQYF. The CDR3 nucleotides are TGTGCCACCTCGGGACAGCTATCCTACGAGCAGTACTTC. The full variable domain, completed using reference TRBV19 and TRBJ2-7, is DGGITQSPKYLFRKEGQNVTLSCEQNLNHDAMYWYRQDPGQGLRLIYYSQIVNDFQKGDIAEGYSVSREKKESFPLTVTSAQKNPTAFYLCATSGQLSYEQYFGPGTRLTVT.

This sequence joins TRBV7-6 and TRBJ1-5; tentatively, D is TRBD1 (6 bases). Per the germline V gene, CDR1 is SGHVS and CDR2 is FNYEAQ. This CDR3 has 16 amino acids. Trimming shortened V by 1 base and J by 2 bases, and 12 bases separated the two germline ends. The CDR3 spells CASSLDGGDGNQPQHF. CDR3 nucleotides: TGTGCCAGCAGCTTAGACGGGGGCGACGGCAATCAGCCCCAGCATTTT.

On this clone itself: In the same sample, other DNA sequences code for this CDR3. V gene TRBV28 combines with J gene TRBJ2-7; D gene unclear. This CDR3 region has 12 residues. From germline, CDR1 is MDHEN and CDR2 SYDVKM. Deletions cut 6 bases from V and 3 bases from J, with 9 bases between. The CDR3 DNA sequence: TGTGCCAGCAGCTCCTCGAACTACGAGCAGTACTTC. It is translated as CASSSSNYEQYF.

The chain carries TRBV10-3 and TRBJ2-7; 9 bases agree with TRBD1. V dropped 4 bases and J dropped 4; count of bases not matched to a gene: 11. In germline, CDR1 is ENHRY, CDR2 SYGVKD. This CDR3 is built from 16 residues. The CDR3 protein is CAISGDREGTAYEQYF. The CDR3 coding sequence is TGTGCCATCAGTGGGGACAGGGAAGGTACCGCGTACGAGCAGTACTTC.